Presented here are 5 T cell receptor beta chains from one specimen sequenced in a study of siplizumab effects on memory and regulatory T cells. Clones were read by immunoSEQ multiplex PCR, and TCRdb kept only the in-frame ones, dropping some. The table lists over 80,000 clones, just under 95% of them singletons, with 1% to 1.5% in the top ten. The sequencing input was non-Treg CD4+ T cells sorted from blood. Receptor source: a human donor in good health.

The table lists this clone with a count of one. The chain joins TRBV5-4 to TRBJ2-3; tentative D call: TRBD2 (5 bases). Between the trimmed V and J ends, which lost 4 bases and 6 bases, there was a span of 15 bases. The CDR3 contains 14 residues. The germline CDR1 and CDR2 sequences are SGHNT and YYREEE (reference sequence). CDR3 loop: CASSPIGGLDTQYF. CDR3 DNA sequence: TGTGCCAGCAGCCCTATCGGAGGACTCGATACGCAGTATTTT. Based on the CDR3 plus reference TRBV5-4 and TRBJ2-3, the full variable domain is ETGVTQSPTHLIKTRGQQVTLRCSSQSGHNTVSWYQQALGQGPQFIFQYYREEENGRGNFPPRFSGLQFPNYSSELNVNALELDDSALYLCASSPIGGLDTQYFGPGTRLTVL.

The chain joins TRBV6-6 to TRBJ2-7; the match to TRBD2 covers 9 bases. In germline, CDR1 is MNHNY, CDR2 SVGAGI (reference sequence). This CDR3 comprises 13 residues. The V gene end was trimmed by 6 bases and the J gene end by 2 bases; junction bases not matched to a gene: 2. CDR3 in DNA: TGTGCCAGCAGACTAGCGGGCCCCTACGAGCAGTACTTC. As protein: CASRLAGPYEQYF.

This rearrangement joins TRBV18 to TRBJ1-4; TRBD1 might be the D (6 bases). This CDR3 has 15 residues. Trimming stripped 2 bases from V and 5 bases from J, with 12 bases between. Per the germline V gene, CDR1 is KGHSH and CDR2 is LQKENI. The CDR3 region is CASSPNGTPNEKLFF. Written as DNA, the CDR3 is TGTGCCAGCTCACCAAACGGGACACCGAATGAAAAACTGTTTTTT.

This chain uses TRBV5-1 with TRBJ2-5; D is possibly TRBD1 (5 bases). This CDR3 region has 15 residues. Trimming took off 0 bases at V and 4 bases at J, with 13 bases between the two ends. Germline V gene lookup returns CDR1 SGHRS and CDR2 YFSETQ. CDR3 coding DNA: TGCGCCAGCAGCTTGGCCCACAGGACAAGAGAGACCCAGTACTTC. This translates into CASSLAHRTRETQYF. Together with reference TRBV5-1 and TRBJ2-5, the CDR3 gives the full variable domain: KAGVTQTPRYLIKTRGQQVTLSCSPISGHRSVSWYQQTPGQGLQFLFEYFSETQRNKGNFPGRFSGRQFSNSRSEMNVSTLELGDSALYLCASSLAHRTRETQYFGPGTRLLVL.

This chain links TRBV12-2 with TRBJ2-7; TRBD1 is the table's D call and was not checked against the DNA. TRBV12-2 constitutes a pseudogene. The CDR3 sequence is 15 residues long. CDR3 in DNA: TGTGCAAGTCGCTTAGTCCCAGGGCTCTCCTACGAGCAGTACTTC. It specifies CASRLVPGLSYEQYF.